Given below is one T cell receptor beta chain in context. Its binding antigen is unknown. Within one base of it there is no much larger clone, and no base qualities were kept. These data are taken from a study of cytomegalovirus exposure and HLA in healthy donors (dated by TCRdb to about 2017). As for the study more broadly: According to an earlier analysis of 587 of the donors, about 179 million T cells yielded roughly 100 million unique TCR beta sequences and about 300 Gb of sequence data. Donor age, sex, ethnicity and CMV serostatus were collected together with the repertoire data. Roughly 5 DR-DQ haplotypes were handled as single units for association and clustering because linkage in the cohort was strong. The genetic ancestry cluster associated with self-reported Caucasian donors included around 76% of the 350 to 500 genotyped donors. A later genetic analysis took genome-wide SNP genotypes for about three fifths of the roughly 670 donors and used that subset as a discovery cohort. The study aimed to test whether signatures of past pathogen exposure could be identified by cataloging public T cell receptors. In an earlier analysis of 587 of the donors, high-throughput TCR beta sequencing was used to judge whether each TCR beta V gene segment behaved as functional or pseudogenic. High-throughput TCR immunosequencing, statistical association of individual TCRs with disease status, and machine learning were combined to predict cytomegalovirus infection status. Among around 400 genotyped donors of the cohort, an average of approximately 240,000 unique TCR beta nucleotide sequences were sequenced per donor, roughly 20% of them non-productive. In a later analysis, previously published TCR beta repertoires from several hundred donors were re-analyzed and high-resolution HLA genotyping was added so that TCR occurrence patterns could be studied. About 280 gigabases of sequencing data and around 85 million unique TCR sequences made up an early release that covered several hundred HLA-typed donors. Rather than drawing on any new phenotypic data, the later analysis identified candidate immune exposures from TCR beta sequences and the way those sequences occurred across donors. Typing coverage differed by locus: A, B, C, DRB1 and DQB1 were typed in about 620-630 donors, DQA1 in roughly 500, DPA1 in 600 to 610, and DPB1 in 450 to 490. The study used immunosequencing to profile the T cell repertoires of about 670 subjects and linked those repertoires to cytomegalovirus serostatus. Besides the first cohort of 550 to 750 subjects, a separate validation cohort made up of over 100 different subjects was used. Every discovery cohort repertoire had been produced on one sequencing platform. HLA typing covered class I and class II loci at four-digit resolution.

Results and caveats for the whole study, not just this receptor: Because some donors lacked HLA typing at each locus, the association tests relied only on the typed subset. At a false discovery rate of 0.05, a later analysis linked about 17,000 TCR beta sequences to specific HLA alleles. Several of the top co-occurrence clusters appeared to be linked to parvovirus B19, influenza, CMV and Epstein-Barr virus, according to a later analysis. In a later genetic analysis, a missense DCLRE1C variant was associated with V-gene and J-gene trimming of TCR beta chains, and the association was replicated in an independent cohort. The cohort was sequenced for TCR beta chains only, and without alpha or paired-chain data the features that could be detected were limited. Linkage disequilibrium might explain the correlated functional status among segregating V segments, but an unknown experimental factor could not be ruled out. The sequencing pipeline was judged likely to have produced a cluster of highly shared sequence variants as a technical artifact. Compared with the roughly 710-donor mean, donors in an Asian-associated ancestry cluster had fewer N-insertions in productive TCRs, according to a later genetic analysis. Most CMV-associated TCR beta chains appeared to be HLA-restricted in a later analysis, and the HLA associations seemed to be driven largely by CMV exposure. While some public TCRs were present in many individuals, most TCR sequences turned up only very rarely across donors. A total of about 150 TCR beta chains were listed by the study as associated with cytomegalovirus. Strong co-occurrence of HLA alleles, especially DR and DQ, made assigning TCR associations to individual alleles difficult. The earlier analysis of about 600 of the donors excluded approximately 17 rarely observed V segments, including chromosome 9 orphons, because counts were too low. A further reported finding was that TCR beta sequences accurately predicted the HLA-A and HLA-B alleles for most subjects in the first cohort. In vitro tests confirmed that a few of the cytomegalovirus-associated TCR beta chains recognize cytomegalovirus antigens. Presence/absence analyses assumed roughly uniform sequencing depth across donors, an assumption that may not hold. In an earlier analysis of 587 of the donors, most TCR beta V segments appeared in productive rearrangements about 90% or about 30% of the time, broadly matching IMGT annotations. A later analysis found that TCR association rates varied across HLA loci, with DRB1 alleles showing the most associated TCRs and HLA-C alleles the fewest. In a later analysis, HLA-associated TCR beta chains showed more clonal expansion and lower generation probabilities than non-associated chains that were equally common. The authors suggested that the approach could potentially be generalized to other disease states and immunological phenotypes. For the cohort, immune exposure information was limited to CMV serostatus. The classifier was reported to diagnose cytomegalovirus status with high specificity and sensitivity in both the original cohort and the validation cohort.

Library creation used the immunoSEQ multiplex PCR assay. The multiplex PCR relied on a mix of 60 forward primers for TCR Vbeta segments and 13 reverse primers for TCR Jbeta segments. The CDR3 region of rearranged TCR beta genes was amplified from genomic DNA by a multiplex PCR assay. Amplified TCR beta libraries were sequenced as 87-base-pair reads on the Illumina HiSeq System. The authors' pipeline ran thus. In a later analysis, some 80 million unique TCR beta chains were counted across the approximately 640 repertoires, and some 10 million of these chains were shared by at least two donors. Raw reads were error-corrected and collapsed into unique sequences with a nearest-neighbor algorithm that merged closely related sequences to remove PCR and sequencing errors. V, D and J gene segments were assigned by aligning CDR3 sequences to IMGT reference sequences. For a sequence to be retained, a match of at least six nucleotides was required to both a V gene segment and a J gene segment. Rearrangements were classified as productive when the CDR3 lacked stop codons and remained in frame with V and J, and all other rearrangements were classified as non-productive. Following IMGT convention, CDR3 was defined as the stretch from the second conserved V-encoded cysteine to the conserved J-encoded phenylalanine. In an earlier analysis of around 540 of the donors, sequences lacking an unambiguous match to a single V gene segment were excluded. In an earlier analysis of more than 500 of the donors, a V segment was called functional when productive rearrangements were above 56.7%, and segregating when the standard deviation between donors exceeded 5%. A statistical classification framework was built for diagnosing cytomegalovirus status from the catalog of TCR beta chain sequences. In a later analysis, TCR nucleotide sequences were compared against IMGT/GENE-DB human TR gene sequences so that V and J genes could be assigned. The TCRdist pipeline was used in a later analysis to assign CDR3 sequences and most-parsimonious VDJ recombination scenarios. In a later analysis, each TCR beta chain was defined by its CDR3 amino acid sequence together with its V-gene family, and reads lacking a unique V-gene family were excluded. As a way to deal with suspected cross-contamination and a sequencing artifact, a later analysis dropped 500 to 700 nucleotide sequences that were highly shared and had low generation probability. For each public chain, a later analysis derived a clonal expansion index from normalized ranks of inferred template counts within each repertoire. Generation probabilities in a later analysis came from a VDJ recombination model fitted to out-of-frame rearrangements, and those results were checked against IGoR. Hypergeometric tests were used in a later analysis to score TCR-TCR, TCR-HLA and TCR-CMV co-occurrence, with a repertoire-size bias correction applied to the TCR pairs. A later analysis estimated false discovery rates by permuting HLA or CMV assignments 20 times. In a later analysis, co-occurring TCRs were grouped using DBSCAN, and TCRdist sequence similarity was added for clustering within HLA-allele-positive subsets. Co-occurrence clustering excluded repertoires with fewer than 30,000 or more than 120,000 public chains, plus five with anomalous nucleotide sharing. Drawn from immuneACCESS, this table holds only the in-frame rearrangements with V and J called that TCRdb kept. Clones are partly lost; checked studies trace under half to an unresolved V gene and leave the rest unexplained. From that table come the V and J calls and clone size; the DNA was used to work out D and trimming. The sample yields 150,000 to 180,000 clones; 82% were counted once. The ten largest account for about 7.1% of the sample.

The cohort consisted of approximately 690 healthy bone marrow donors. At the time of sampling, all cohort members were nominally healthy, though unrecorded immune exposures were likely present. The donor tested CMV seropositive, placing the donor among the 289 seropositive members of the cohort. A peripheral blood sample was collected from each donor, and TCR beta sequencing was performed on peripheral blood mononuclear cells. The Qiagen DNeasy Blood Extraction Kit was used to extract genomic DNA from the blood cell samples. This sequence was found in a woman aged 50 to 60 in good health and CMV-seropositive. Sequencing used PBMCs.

The CDR3 region has the sequence CASSRPGGGTDTQYF. The DNA sequence follows: TGTGCCAGCAGCCGACCAGGGGGAGGCACAGATACGCAGTATTTT. Recombination connected TRBV13 to TRBJ2-3; TRBD1 fits 7 bases in the junction. For CDR1 and CDR2, the germline V gene (reference sequence) lists PRHDT and FYEKMQ. Germline trimming amounts to 5 bases on V and 1 base on J, with 6 as the count of junction bases outside the gene matches. The CDR3 goes from the cysteine to the phenylalanine over 15 residues. This entry keeps only the CDR3 DNA: 45 bases, framed from base 1.